Described below is a single TCR beta chain sequence and its context. Its antigen is undetermined. Trimming took 1 base from V and 5 from J; bases not matched to a gene: 5. The CDR3 loop spans 15 amino acids. CDR1 is SGDLS, CDR2 YYNGEE, per germline. The source of the sample is a study of shared clonotypes between healthy human individuals. Overall study results and limits: Relative to memory subsets, naive subsets generally showed larger estimated richness.

Repertoires were generated with immunoSEQ multiplex PCR, while TCRdb's copy carries only in-frame clones and drops some. The repertoire holds fewer than 850,000 clones, with 90% to 97% as singletons. Naive-designated CD8 cells lacked CD45RO, were positively enriched for CCR7, and omitted terminally differentiated effector memory CD45RA+ cells. Sequencing input: naive CD8+ T cells sorted from blood. The sequence derives from a man younger than 40 in good health. The chain employs TRBV9 and TRBJ2-5; TRBD2 matches at 10 bases. The CDR3 loop is CASSVRSSGSETQYF. The CDR3 region has the DNA TGTGCCAGCAGCGTAAGGTCTAGCGGGAGTGAGACCCAGTACTTC. Full variable domain (outside the CDR3, taken from reference TRBV9 and TRBJ2-5): DSGVTQTPKHLITATGQRVTLRCSPRSGDLSVYWYQQSLDQGLQFLIQYYNGEERAKGNILERFSAQQFPDLHSELNLSSLELGDSALYFCASSVRSSGSETQYFGPGTRLLVL.